Listed here is a single T cell receptor beta chain. These data come from a study of blood T cell repertoires in COVID-19. The CDR3 is 15 amino acids. Trimming took off 0 bases at V and 10 bases at J, with 16 bases between the two ends. Germline V gene data show CDR1 as SGHAT and CDR2 as FQDESV (reference sequence). In the original processing: Estimation of nucleated cell counts was performed using reference gene primer amplification. Assay: immunoSEQ multiplex PCR; the TCRdb copy retains only in-frame clones and omits some. V, J and clone size are taken as reported in that table, and D and trimming were inferred from the DNA itself. The sample lists about 170,000 clones; approximately 85% were seen once.

V usage is TRBV11-1 and J usage is TRBJ2-1; D possibly corresponds to TRBD2 (6 bases). Input material: peripheral blood. This TCR derives from a woman aged 80 or over with COVID-19, enrolled during active disease. DNA for the CDR3: TGTGCCAGCAGCTTAGCGCGGGGAGGCCATCTCGAGCAGTTCTTC. Its protein is CASSLARGGHLEQFF.